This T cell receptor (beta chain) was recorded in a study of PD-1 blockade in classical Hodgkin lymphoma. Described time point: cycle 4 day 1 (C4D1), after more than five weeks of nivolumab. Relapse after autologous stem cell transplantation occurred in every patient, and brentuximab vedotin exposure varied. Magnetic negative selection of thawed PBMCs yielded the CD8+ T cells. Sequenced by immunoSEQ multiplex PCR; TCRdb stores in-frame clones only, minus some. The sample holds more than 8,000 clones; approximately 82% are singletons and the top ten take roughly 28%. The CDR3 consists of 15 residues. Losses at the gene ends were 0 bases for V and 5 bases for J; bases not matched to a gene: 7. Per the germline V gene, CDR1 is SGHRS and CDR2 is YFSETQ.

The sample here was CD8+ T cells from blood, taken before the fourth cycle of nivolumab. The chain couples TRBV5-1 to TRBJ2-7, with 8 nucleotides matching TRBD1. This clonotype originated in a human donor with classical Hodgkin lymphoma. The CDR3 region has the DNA TGCGCCAGCAGCTTGGGACAGGGGCAACTCCACGAGCAGTACTTC. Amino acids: CASSLGQGQLHEQYF.